These 16 T cell receptor beta chains originate from one sample sequenced in a study of blood T cell repertoires in COVID-19. Profiling relied on immunoSEQ multiplex PCR, and the TCRdb table lists in-frame clones only, not all of them. The data show around 140,000 clones, about 86% seen once. The sample consisted of peripheral blood. The receptors come from a woman aged 60-75 years with acute or convalescent COVID-19.

The rearrangement links TRBV27 to TRBJ1-3; tentatively, D is TRBD1 (5 bases). Between the trimmed V and J ends, which lost 2 bases and 4 bases, there was a span of 12 bases. Germline CDR1 and CDR2: MNHEY and SMNVEV (reference sequence). This CDR3 has 15 amino acids. CDR3 DNA sequence: TGTGCCAGCAGTTTACGGGACTCTCCAGGAAACACCATATATTTT. This encodes CASSLRDSPGNTIYF.

This chain connects TRBV3-1 (or the pseudogene TRBV3-2) to TRBJ2-3; 7 positions agree with TRBD2. This CDR3 is built from 20 residues. Germline V gene sequence: CDR1 LGHDT, CDR2 YNNKEL (reference sequence). The V segment lost 2 bases and the J segment 3 bases; nucleotides outside the gene matches: 20. As DNA, the CDR3 is TGTGCCAGCAGCCAACCCACCGGGGGGAGCCCCCCGCCTAGAACAGATACGCAGTATTTT. Protein sequence: CASSQPTGGSPPPRTDTQYF.

J is TRBJ1-3 and V is TRBV5-1; D possibly corresponds to TRBD1 (6 bases). The V end was cut by 0 bases, the J end by 4 bases, with 14 bases between. The CDR3 is made up of 16 amino acids. The germline gives CDR1 SGHRS, CDR2 YFSETQ. The CDR3 region is CASSLDPGTTGNTIYF. The CDR3 DNA reads as TGCGCCAGCAGCTTGGACCCCGGGACAACAGGAAACACCATATATTTT.

The chain employs TRBV6-1 and TRBJ1-1; perhaps TRBD1 as D (5 bases). CDR1 is MNHNS, CDR2 SASEGT, per germline. The length of the CDR3 is 14 residues. The germline V and J ends were trimmed by 3 bases and 7 bases, with 15 bases remaining between them. CDR3 coding DNA: TGTGCCAGCAGTGACGTATTTCGACAGTTTGAAGCTTTCTTT. This codes for CASSDVFRQFEAFF.

V and J are TRBV9 and TRBJ2-3; TRBD1 matches at 7 bases. V was clipped by 7 bases and J by 4 bases; unmatched bases: 18. The CDR3 extends over 17 amino acids. Germline values: CDR1 SGDLS, CDR2 YYNGEE. CDR3 coding DNA: TGTGCCAGCGTACGAAGGCTCCACAGGGGTCCAGCAGATACGCAGTATTTT. Residues: CASVRRLHRGPADTQYF.

The chain recombines TRBV6-6 with TRBJ1-6; D gene uncertain. CDR3 size: 16 residues. V was trimmed by 0 bases and J by 7 bases, leaving 13 bases between them. The germline V gene encodes CDR1 MNHNY and CDR2 SVGAGI (reference sequence). This chain's CDR3 is CASSYSRAPLNSPLHF. The CDR3 DNA follows: TGTGCCAGCAGTTACTCGCGGGCGCCATTGAATTCACCCCTCCACTTT.

The chain employs TRBV18 and TRBJ2-3, with D possibly being TRBD2 (7 bases). V lost 2 bases, J lost 0 bases, and 15 bases lay in between. The CDR3 totals 17 residues. Per germline, CDR1 KGHSH and CDR2 LQKENI. The CDR3 region has the DNA TGTGCCAGCTCACCAATGGGGGGGGCCGCTAGCACAGATACGCAGTATTTT. Translated: CASSPMGGAASTDTQYF.

V usage is TRBV21-1 and J usage is TRBJ1-3; the D segment call TRBD1 is taken from the table without a DNA check. TRBV21-1 is termed a pseudogene. The CDR3 has 19 residues. CDR3 DNA sequence: TGTGCCAGCAACAAAGGCGATCGGACAGGGCCCATCTCTGGAAACACCATATATTTT. Amino acids: CASNKGDRTGPISGNTIYF.

The rearrangement joins TRBV2 to TRBJ1-5; 10 bases are a match to TRBD1. J lost 0 bases, V lost 6 bases, and 2 bases had no gene match. The CDR3 loop spans 15 amino acids. CDR1 and CDR2 (germline): SNHLY, FYNNEI. The CDR3 nucleotides are TGTGCCAGCAGGGACAGGGGGTATAGCAATCAGCCCCAGCATTTT. Translated: CASRDRGYSNQPQHF.

This clone was detected a few times. The rearrangement joins TRBV6-2 or TRBV6-3 to TRBJ1-3; no clear D gene. CDR3 length: 15 amino acids. Trimming pared 0 bases from V and 4 bases from J, leaving 10 bases between. The germline V gene encodes CDR1 MNHEY and CDR2 SVGEGT. The CDR3: CASSYSGHLGNTIYF. The CDR3, as DNA: TGTGCCAGCAGTTACTCCGGTCACCTCGGAAACACCATATATTTT.

The chain uses TRBV3-1 (or the pseudogene TRBV3-2) and TRBJ2-5; D perhaps matches TRBD2 (6 bases). Germline values: CDR1 LGHDT, CDR2 YNNKEL (reference sequence). The length of the CDR3 is 13 residues. V was pared by 3 bases and J by 9 bases, with 14 bases between. The CDR3: CASSQGTLQAQYF. The CDR3 DNA reads TGTGCCAGCAGCCAGGGGACTCTCCAGGCCCAGTACTTC.

The chain is built from TRBV19 and TRBJ2-7, with D maybe TRBD2 (6 bases). The CDR3 length is 14 residues. Germline CDR1 reads LNHDA; CDR2 reads SQIVND (reference sequence). Trimming took 1 base from V and 4 from J, leaving 11 bases between them. CDR3 in DNA: TGTGCCAGTAGTATAGGCTCCGGGGGTTACGAGCAGTACTTC. This gives the protein CASSIGSGGYEQYF.

The V gene is TRBV5-1, the J gene TRBJ1-6, with a possible D match to TRBD1 (5 bases). The CDR3 is 14 amino acids. The V gene's germline CDR1 is SGHRS and CDR2 YFSETQ. Between the trimmed V and J ends, which lost 4 bases and 10 bases, there was a span of 15 bases. The CDR3 loop reads CASSPGGWESPLHF. The CDR3 DNA follows: TGCGCCAGCAGCCCCGGGGGTTGGGAGTCACCCCTCCACTTT.

In the case of this clone: Other DNA sequences within the sample encode an identical CDR3. The chain links TRBV30 to TRBJ1-1, with a weak D call TRBD1 (6 bases). The V gene lost 3 bases and the J gene lost 1 base, with 12 bases spanning the gap. The CDR3 covers 14 residues. CDR1 and CDR2 (germline): GTSNPN, SVGIG (reference sequence). The CDR3 DNA sequence: TGTGCCTGGAGCGGAGACAGGAGGAACACTGAAGCTTTCTTT. The encoded protein is CAWSGDRRNTEAFF. Filled out from reference TRBV30 and TRBJ1-1, the complete variable domain reads SQTIHQWPATLVQPVGSPLSLECTVEGTSNPNLYWYRQAAGRGLQLLFYSVGIGQISSEVPQNLSASRPQDRQFILSSKKLLLSDSGFYLCAWSGDRRNTEAFFGQGTRLTVV.

The chain recombines TRBV10-2 with TRBJ2-7; TRBD1 might be the D (6 bases). V dropped 8 bases and J dropped 3 bases, with 17 bases sitting between them. The CDR3 loop spans 14 amino acids. The germline CDR1 and CDR2 sequences are WSHSY and SAAADI. The CDR3: CASGKQGDFYEQYF. Here the CDR3 DNA reads TGCGCCAGCGGAAAACAGGGAGATTTCTACGAGCAGTACTTC.

The CDR3 loop is CASNPGKGTDTQYF. CDR3 DNA sequence: TGCGCCAGCAACCCAGGGAAGGGGACAGATACGCAGTATTTT. V gene TRBV5-1 combines with J gene TRBJ2-3; TRBD1 is a possible D gene (5 bases). CDR3 length equals 14 residues. V lost 6 bases to trimming and J lost 3 bases, with 14 bases between them. CDR1 is SGHRS and CDR2 is YFSETQ in the germline V gene.